Given below is one T cell receptor (beta chain) in context. Its antigen is as yet unknown. Here immunoSEQ multiplex PCR was the method, and the copy in TCRdb shows in-frame clones only, minus some. The sample has about 100,000 clones, approximately 87% seen once. This sample was taken from a study of T cell responses to AZD1222 COVID-19 vaccine. Overall study results and limits: Among those given AZD1222, only five or six were seropositive at baseline.

Sample: peripheral blood, taken on day 0 of AZD1222 vaccination. This receptor was identified in an adult in good health.

The DNA of the CDR3 is TGTGCCACCACGCTCCGGGATACGCAGTATTTT. Translating gives CATTLRDTQYF. This rearrangement joins TRBV11-2 to TRBJ2-3; D uncertain. Germline V lookup: CDR1 SGHAT, CDR2 FQNNGV. This CDR3 comprises 11 residues. V was trimmed by 10 bases and J by 6 bases, leaving 11 bases between them. Full variable domain (outside the CDR3, taken from reference TRBV11-2 and TRBJ2-3): EAGVAQSPRYKIIEKRQSVAFWCNPISGHATLYWYQQILGQGPKLLIQFQNNGVVDDSQLPKDRFSAERLKGVDSTLKIQPAKLEDSAVYLCATTLRDTQYFGPGTRLTVL.